This is a list of T cell receptor beta chains from one sample in a study of cytomegalovirus exposure and HLA in healthy donors. Profiled with immunoSEQ multiplex PCR; TCRdb holds only in-frame clones, not every one. The sample yields 150,000 to 200,000 clones, roughly 87% seen once. The sample consisted of PBMCs. The receptor set was obtained from a boy aged 2-9 years in good health and CMV-seronegative. Both conserved end residues are part of each CDR3. Fields, in order: D gene, clone size, V gene, J gene, CDR3 DNA, CDR3 protein. A D gene is named only where the DNA matches it firmly. Size tells how often a clone was seen (once, few, many) or the class of an expanded clone, and some rows leave it out.

d_call: TRBD2
clone_size: .
v_call: TRBV10-1
j_call: TRBJ2-3
cdr3_nt: TGCGCCAGCAGTGAGTCGAAGCGGGGGAACACAGATACGCAGTATTTT
cdr3_aa: CASSESKRGNTDTQYF

d_call: .
clone_size: .
v_call: TRBV29-1
j_call: TRBJ2-7
cdr3_nt: TGCAGCGTTGGGGAGGTGTACGAGCAGTACTTC
cdr3_aa: CSVGEVYEQYF

d_call: .
clone_size: .
v_call: TRBV5-1
j_call: TRBJ2-7
cdr3_nt: TGCGCCAGCAGCCTCGGGACTCTGAGAGACTACGAGCAGTACTTC
cdr3_aa: CASSLGTLRDYEQYF

d_call: TRBD2
clone_size: .
v_call: TRBV19
j_call: TRBJ2-4
cdr3_nt: TGTGCCAGTAGTATCGGGTCGACTAGCGGGACCAAAAACATTCAGTACTTC
cdr3_aa: CASSIGSTSGTKNIQYF

d_call: TRBD1
clone_size: .
v_call: TRBV19
j_call: TRBJ1-3
cdr3_nt: TGTGCCAGTAGTATAGCGCCCCCGAGGACAGGGGGGAGAAACACCATATATTTT
cdr3_aa: CASSIAPPRTGGRNTIYF

d_call: TRBD1
clone_size: .
v_call: TRBV6-1
j_call: TRBJ1-4
cdr3_nt: TGTGCCAGCAGTTTGACAGGGGTTGAAAAACTGTTTTTT
cdr3_aa: CASSLTGVEKLFF

d_call: .
clone_size: .
v_call: TRBV2
j_call: TRBJ2-3
cdr3_nt: TGTGCCAGCACCCGCCGTGGGCGGGGCCTTAGCACAGATACGCAGTATTTT
cdr3_aa: CASTRRGRGLSTDTQYF

d_call: .
clone_size: .
v_call: TRBV5-1
j_call: TRBJ2-1
cdr3_nt: TGCGCCAGCAGCTTGGGTGGGGGAGGTGAGCAGTTCTTC
cdr3_aa: CASSLGGGGEQFF

d_call: .
clone_size: few
v_call: TRBV5-3
j_call: TRBJ1-3
cdr3_nt: TGTGCCAGAAGCAACCCCCAGGGAGGAAACACCATATATTTT
cdr3_aa: CARSNPQGGNTIYF

d_call: .
clone_size: .
v_call: TRBV10-3
j_call: TRBJ1-5
cdr3_nt: TGTGCCATCAGTGATAGGGGCAGGGAACAACAGCCCCAGCATTTT
cdr3_aa: CAISDRGREQQPQHF

d_call: .
clone_size: .
v_call: TRBV11-1
j_call: TRBJ2-7
cdr3_nt: TGTGCCAGCAGCGCAAGCGGAACAGGGTACGAGCAGTACTTC
cdr3_aa: CASSASGTGYEQYF

d_call: TRBD1
clone_size: .
v_call: TRBV6-5
j_call: TRBJ1-1
cdr3_nt: TGTGCCAGCAGTTACGCAAAACAGGGGTCTCAAGCTTTCTTT
cdr3_aa: CASSYAKQGSQAFF

d_call: TRBD1
clone_size: .
v_call: TRBV7-2
j_call: TRBJ2-1
cdr3_nt: TGTGCCAGCAGCTTACCGTCGGACAGGAATTTACATGAGCAGTTCTTC
cdr3_aa: CASSLPSDRNLHEQFF

d_call: .
clone_size: .
v_call: TRBV7-3
j_call: TRBJ2-1
cdr3_nt: TGTGCCAGCAGCCCAGGGCGTGGCGGAACCTCCTACAATGAGCAGTTCTTC
cdr3_aa: CASSPGRGGTSYNEQFF

d_call: TRBD1
clone_size: .
v_call: TRBV9
j_call: TRBJ1-4
cdr3_nt: TGTGCCAGCAGCGTACAGGGGGCTAATGAAAAACTGTTTTTT
cdr3_aa: CASSVQGANEKLFF

d_call: TRBD1
clone_size: few
v_call: TRBV2
j_call: TRBJ1-4
cdr3_nt: TGTGCCAGCAGGGAAGGACAGGCGGGAAAACTGTTTTTT
cdr3_aa: CASREGQAGKLFF

d_call: .
clone_size: .
v_call: TRBV5-1
j_call: TRBJ2-3
cdr3_nt: TGCGCCAGCAGCTCATACCTCAGGACAGAGAGCACAGATACGCAGTATTTT
cdr3_aa: CASSSYLRTESTDTQYF

d_call: .
clone_size: .
v_call: TRBV10-3
j_call: TRBJ2-1
cdr3_nt: TGTGCCATCAGAGGGGGAGGGCCGGGTGAGCAGTTCTTC
cdr3_aa: CAIRGGGPGEQFF

d_call: TRBD2
clone_size: .
v_call: TRBV10-1
j_call: TRBJ2-2
cdr3_nt: TGCGCCAGCAGTGAGTCGGGGGGGGTAAGAGCCGGGGAGCTGTTTTTT
cdr3_aa: CASSESGGVRAGELFF

d_call: .
clone_size: .
v_call: TRBV5-1
j_call: TRBJ2-2
cdr3_nt: TGCGCCAGCAGCAGCTACAGGGGCGGGAGGTCCGGGGAGCTGTTTTTT
cdr3_aa: CASSSYRGGRSGELFF

d_call: .
clone_size: .
v_call: TRBV30
j_call: TRBJ1-1
cdr3_nt: TGTGCCTGGAGTGTACGGGAGGGGTTGGGTATCACTGAAGCTTTCTTT
cdr3_aa: CAWSVREGLGITEAFF

d_call: .
clone_size: .
v_call: TRBV27
j_call: TRBJ1-1
cdr3_nt: TGTGCCAGCAGTTTTTCCATGAACACTGAAGCTTTCTTT
cdr3_aa: CASSFSMNTEAFF

d_call: TRBD1
clone_size: few
v_call: TRBV4-1
j_call: TRBJ2-6
cdr3_nt: TGCGCCAGCAGCCAAGATAATCTGGACAGGGGGCGAGCTGGGGCCAACGTCCTGACTTTC
cdr3_aa: CASSQDNLDRGRAGANVLTF

d_call: TRBD1
clone_size: once
v_call: TRBV28
j_call: TRBJ1-4
cdr3_nt: TGTGCCAGCGAGGACAGGGGTAGGAAAAAACTGTTTTTT
cdr3_aa: CASEDRGRKKLFF